The clone carrying this TCR beta chain rates as medium-sized. Antigen: not known. Clones were read by immunoSEQ multiplex PCR, and TCRdb kept only the in-frame ones, dropping some. The data contain 9,300 or so clones, about 70% of them singletons. The data were obtained in a study of siplizumab effects on memory and regulatory T cells. Study outcomes and limitations: Naive T cells looked more diverse than memory cells, and they looked like major contributors to the alloresponse.

Germline assignment: CDR1 LNHNV and CDR2 YYDKDF (reference sequence). The CDR3 is 14 residues long. The ends were cut back, 4 bases at V and 7 bases at J, with 14 bases in the middle. Sequencing used effector memory CD8+ T cells sorted from blood. As to subset: unstimulated CD8+ effector memory T cells. The sequence was obtained from a human donor in good health. The V call is TRBV15, the J call TRBJ2-4, with a possible D match to TRBD1 (6 bases). The CDR3 protein is CATSNTGRWNIQYF. The DNA for the CDR3 is TGTGCCACCAGCAACACAGGGAGATGGAACATTCAGTACTTC.